This T cell receptor beta chain emerged from a study of T cell changes during pregnancy in multiple sclerosis. CDR1 is WNHNN and CDR2 is SYGVQD in the germline V gene (reference sequence). V gave up 8 bases and J gave up 3 bases; unmatched junction bases: 4. This CDR3 spans 13 amino acids. Assay used: immunoSEQ multiplex PCR; TCRdb lists only in-frame clones, some missing. The sample holds around 29,000 clones; approximately 92% are singletons and the top ten take around 0.71%. The V and J genes are TRBV10-1 and TRBJ1-1, with TRBD1 matching 9 bases. The sequence derives from a female donor with multiple sclerosis, enrolled in a pregnancy study. The sample here was CD4+ T cells from peripheral blood mononuclear cells, taken in the first trimester of pregnancy. The CDR3 sequence is CASRGDRDTEAFF. The CDR3 DNA follows: TGCGCCAGCCGGGGGGACAGGGACACTGAAGCTTTCTTT.